These 26 T cell receptor beta chains were all obtained from the same sample, sequenced in a study of shared clonotypes between healthy human individuals (dated by TCRdb to between 2020 and 2021). CD8 naive samples consisted of CD45RO-negative cells that were positively selected for CCR7, yielding a CD45RA+CCR7+ population without TemRA cells. The library was made by the immunoSEQ multiplex PCR assay. The table comes from immuneACCESS by way of TCRdb, which keeps in-frame sequences with V and J called. Part of the clones is missing from these tables; in studies checked, under half for an unresolved V gene and the rest for unknown reasons. The sample table lists roughly 590,000 clones, around 95% of them with a count of one. Around 0.11% of the sample is taken by the ten largest. Sequenced material: naive CD8+ T cells sorted from blood. In light of the paper, this sample's cell subset or site label describes: CD45RA+CCR7+. These TCRs come from a woman aged 25 to 39 in good health.

The chain joins TRBV7-9 to TRBJ2-1; 7 bases match TRBD2. This CDR3 contains 15 residues. Per germline, CDR1 SEHNR and CDR2 FQNEAQ (reference sequence). The V gene end was trimmed by 5 bases and the J gene end by 4 bases; junction bases not matched to a gene: 8. The CDR3 here is CASSPGLTSYNEQFF. The CDR3 DNA reads as TGTGCCAGCAGCCCGGGACTAACCTCTTACAATGAGCAGTTCTTC.

The sample holds one count of this clone. This chain joins TRBV5-5 and TRBJ1-4; D unclear. Trimming stripped 0 bases from V and 7 bases from J, with 16 bases between. Germline CDR1 is SGHKS and CDR2 is YYEKEE (reference sequence). The CDR3 is made up of 16 amino acids. DNA for the CDR3: TGTGCCAGCAGCTTGGCAGAGTCATCGTCCAGTGAAAAACTGTTTTTT. Encoded protein: CASSLAESSSSEKLFF.

The chain couples TRBV28 to TRBJ2-7; the match to TRBD1 covers 7 bases. The V segment lost 5 bases and the J segment 2 bases; nucleotides outside the gene matches: 6. The CDR3 is 14 amino acids. The V gene's germline CDR1 is MDHEN and CDR2 SYDVKM. The CDR3 here is CASSIQGSAYEQYF. CDR3 sequence (DNA): TGTGCCAGCAGTATACAGGGGTCTGCCTACGAGCAGTACTTC.

The V and J genes are TRBV6-5 and TRBJ1-1, with D tentatively TRBD1 (5 bases). CDR3 length equals 13 residues. Germline lookup yields CDR1 MNHEY and CDR2 SVGAGI. The germline V and J ends were trimmed by 8 bases and 1 base, with 11 bases remaining between them. As DNA, the CDR3 is TGTGCCAGCCTGGGACCCGAGAACACTGAAGCTTTCTTT. Its protein is CASLGPENTEAFF.

In DNA, the CDR3 is TGTGCCAGCAGCTTAGTACGCTTTGGTCTTTTAGCCAAAAACATTCAGTACTTC. Translating gives CASSLVRFGLLAKNIQYF. The chain links TRBV7-2 to TRBJ2-4; D is uncertain. The CDR3 runs to 18 residues. The germline V gene has CDR1 SGHTA and CDR2 FQGNSA. Trimming pared 1 base from V and 0 bases from J, leaving 16 bases between. The whole variable domain, filled in from reference TRBV7-2 and TRBJ2-4, reads GAGVSQSPSNKVTEKGKDVELRCDPISGHTALYWYRQSLGQGLEFLIYFQGNSAPDKSGLPSDRFSAERTGGSVSTLTIQRTQQEDSAVYLCASSLVRFGLLAKNIQYFGAGTRLSVL.

The genes are TRBV15 and TRBJ2-7, with D perhaps TRBD2 (5 bases). The V gene lost 0 bases and the J gene lost 6 bases, with 9 bases spanning the gap. CDR1 is LNHNV, CDR2 YYDKDF, per germline (reference sequence). This CDR3 is built from 13 residues. CDR3 sequence reads: CATSRDLASEQYF. CDR3 nucleotide sequence: TGTGCCACCAGCAGAGATCTAGCATCCGAGCAGTACTTC. Together with reference TRBV15 and TRBJ2-7, the CDR3 gives the full variable domain: DAMVIQNPRYQVTQFGKPVTLSCSQTLNHNVMYWYQQKSSQAPKLLFHYYDKDFNNEADTPDNFQSRRPNTSFCFLDIRSPGLGDTAMYLCATSRDLASEQYFGPGTRLTVT.

A single count supports this clone. V gene TRBV30 combines with J gene TRBJ1-5; no reliable D call. Germline V gene sequence: CDR1 GTSNPN, CDR2 SVGIG (reference sequence). The CDR3 consists of 14 residues. Trimming shortened V by 1 base and J by 1 base, and 8 bases separated the two germline ends. This chain's CDR3 is CAWSEVESNQPQHF. CDR3 DNA: TGTGCCTGGAGTGAGGTAGAGAGCAATCAGCCCCAGCATTTT.

The rearrangement links TRBV6-1 to TRBJ2-7; D not certain. This CDR3 has 11 residues. The V and J ends lost 5 bases and 4 bases respectively, with 6 bases between them. The V gene's germline CDR1 is MNHNS and CDR2 SASEGT. CDR3 nucleotide sequence: TGTGCCAGCAGTATCACATACGAGCAGTACTTC. Protein product: CASSITYEQYF.

The V call is TRBV6-6, the J call TRBJ2-1; 9 bases are shared with TRBD2. The CDR3 spans 16 residues. Germline values: CDR1 MNHNY, CDR2 SVGAGI (reference sequence). With 4 bases clipped from V and 7 bases from J, the junction kept 11 bases outside the gene matches. Written as DNA, the CDR3 is TGTGCCAGCAGTTCGTTGGCGGGAGGGCCGTTGAATGAGCAGTTCTTC. Encoded protein: CASSSLAGGPLNEQFF.

The chain has TRBV6-1 and TRBJ1-2; 9 bases agree with TRBD1. The V and J ends lost 4 bases and 1 base, in that order; junction bases with no gene match: 7. The germline V gene has CDR1 MNHNS and CDR2 SASEGT. The CDR3 is 16 residues long. CDR3 nucleotides: TGTGCCAGCAGTGCTGGACAGGGGTTGCGTAACTATGGCTACACCTTC. Translated: CASSAGQGLRNYGYTF.

The J gene is TRBJ2-1, the V gene TRBV28; D perhaps matches TRBD1 (5 bases). Germline V gene lookup returns CDR1 MDHEN and CDR2 SYDVKM. CDR3 length: 13 amino acids. V was cut by 1 base and J by 10 bases, with 11 bases left in between. The CDR3 protein is CASSLSRAGEQFF. CDR3 coding DNA: TGTGCCAGCAGTTTATCCCGAGCAGGGGAGCAGTTCTTC. Looking up the rest from reference TRBV28 and TRBJ2-1 gives the full variable domain: DVKVTQSSRYLVKRTGEKVFLECVQDMDHENMFWYRQDPGLGLRLIYFSYDVKMKEKGDIPEGYSVSREKKERFSLILESASTNQTSMYLCASSLSRAGEQFFGPGTRLTVL.

The rearrangement joins TRBV19 to TRBJ2-1; TRBD2 is a possible D gene (6 bases). CDR1 is LNHDA and CDR2 is SQIVND in the germline V gene (reference sequence). The V gene lost 2 bases and the J gene lost 11 bases, with 13 bases spanning the gap. The CDR3 runs 13 residues. The CDR3 nucleotides are TGTGCCAGTAGTATACCGGGACTTCCGAAGCAGTTCTTC. Protein product: CASSIPGLPKQFF.

The chain is built from TRBV27 and TRBJ2-7; D assignment may be TRBD1 or TRBD2 (5 bases each). This CDR3 comprises 14 residues. CDR1 is MNHEY, CDR2 SMNVEV, per germline (reference sequence). V lost 7 bases and J 3 bases, leaving 16 bases between the germline ends. The CDR3 DNA reads TGTGCCAGCACCCCGGGTCGAGGGGACTACGAGCAGTACTTC. This codes for CASTPGRGDYEQYF.

This rearrangement joins TRBV7-2 to TRBJ2-7; TRBD1 might be the D (6 bases). V was cut by 1 base and J by 2 bases, with 6 bases left in between. CDR1 is SGHTA and CDR2 is FQGNSA in the germline V gene. CDR3 length: 13 amino acids. The CDR3 nucleotides are TGTGCCAGCAGCTTAGGGACAGCCTACGAGCAGTACTTC. This encodes CASSLGTAYEQYF.

The rearrangement uses TRBV7-9 and TRBJ1-4, with D possibly matching TRBD1 (5 bases). Between the trimmed V and J ends, which lost 10 bases and 0 bases, there was a span of 6 bases. CDR1 SEHNR and CDR2 FQNEAQ come from the germline V gene (reference sequence). The CDR3 contains 12 residues. CDR3 nucleotides: TGTGCCACGACAGCAACTAATGAAAAACTGTTTTTT. Residues: CATTATNEKLFF.

V usage is TRBV2 and J usage is TRBJ2-7; D remains unclear. The V and J ends lost 7 bases and 6 bases respectively, with 16 bases between them. CDR3 length: 13 amino acids. CDR1 and CDR2 from the germline V gene are SNHLY and FYNNEI. The CDR3 spells CASTETSVFEQYF. The CDR3, as DNA: TGTGCCAGCACTGAGACTTCCGTCTTCGAGCAGTACTTC. Variable domain in full (rest from reference TRBV2 and TRBJ2-7): EPEVTQTPSHQVTQMGQEVILRCVPISNHLYFYWYRQILGQKVEFLVSFYNNEISEKSEIFDDQFSVERPDGSNFTLKIRSTKLEDSAMYFCASTETSVFEQYFGPGTRLTVT.

This chain's CDR3 is CASSFMELYTDTQYF. The CDR3 DNA reads TGTGCCAGCAGCTTCATGGAGCTATACACAGATACGCAGTATTTT. The V call is TRBV5-5, the J call TRBJ2-3; the D is unclear. This CDR3 has 15 residues. V lost 2 bases and J 2 bases, leaving 12 bases between the germline ends. The germline gives CDR1 SGHKS, CDR2 YYEKEE (reference sequence).

The chain couples TRBV15 to TRBJ2-5, with a tentative D call TRBD2 (5 bases). Germline CDR1 is LNHNV and CDR2 is YYDKDF (reference sequence). This CDR3 has 18 residues. V shed 5 bases and J shed 4 bases, with 26 bases lying between them. CDR3 DNA: TGTGCCACCAGCGCGAGGGCCCCAGCAGGAGAGGGCCTAGAGACCCAGTACTTC. This translates into CATSARAPAGEGLETQYF.

This sequence joins TRBV2 and TRBJ2-2, with D possibly TRBD1 on 6 matching bases. V was cut by 8 bases and J by 4 bases, with 20 bases left in between. The CDR3 is 16 residues long. Germline CDR1 and CDR2: SNHLY and FYNNEI. CDR3 protein: CASATGKGGGTGELFF. For the CDR3, the DNA is TGTGCCAGCGCAACAGGGAAGGGTGGTGGCACCGGGGAGCTGTTTTTT. Combining the CDR3 with reference TRBV2 and TRBJ2-2 gives the whole variable domain EPEVTQTPSHQVTQMGQEVILRCVPISNHLYFYWYRQILGQKVEFLVSFYNNEISEKSEIFDDQFSVERPDGSNFTLKIRSTKLEDSAMYFCASATGKGGGTGELFFGEGSRLTVL.

The chain employs TRBV28 and TRBJ2-5; D gene uncertain. The germline V gene has CDR1 MDHEN and CDR2 SYDVKM. The germline V and J ends were trimmed by 3 bases and 7 bases, with 12 bases remaining between them. The CDR3 runs to 13 residues. CDR3 in amino acids: CASSLRMIGTQYF. The DNA for the CDR3 is TGTGCCAGCAGTTTGCGTATGATTGGGACCCAGTACTTC.

The V call is TRBV27, the J call TRBJ1-2, with D perhaps matching TRBD1 (5 bases). This CDR3 spans 13 amino acids. V was cut by 8 bases and J by 6 bases, with 16 bases left in between. Germline CDR1 and CDR2: MNHEY and SMNVEV (reference sequence). The CDR3, as DNA: TGTGCCAGCGGGACCGGGGATCGGCATGGCTACACCTTC. It codes for CASGTGDRHGYTF.

The chain carries TRBV11-2 and TRBJ2-1; possible D gene TRBD2, 6 bases. V lost 5 bases to trimming and J lost 8 bases, with 16 bases between them. Germline lookup yields CDR1 SGHAT and CDR2 FQNNGV. The CDR3 sequence is 14 residues long. This CDR3 reads CASSTEGLEDEQFF. The CDR3, as DNA: TGTGCCAGCAGCACGGAGGGCCTCGAGGATGAGCAGTTCTTC.

This chain connects TRBV27 to TRBJ2-7; 8 positions agree with TRBD2. The V segment lost 8 bases and the J segment 3 bases; nucleotides outside the gene matches: 9. CDR1 and CDR2 (germline): MNHEY, SMNVEV (reference sequence). CDR3 size: 14 residues. For the CDR3, the DNA is TGTGCCAGCTCCCTGCGGGGGGCGCTCTACGAGCAGTACTTC. Encoded protein: CASSLRGALYEQYF.

The V gene is TRBV7-2, the J gene TRBJ1-3; D perhaps matches TRBD1 (5 bases). The germline gives CDR1 SGHTA, CDR2 FQGNSA. This CDR3 is 14 amino acids long. Deletions cut 2 bases from V and 1 base from J, with 6 bases between. The CDR3 region is CASSLSGSGNTIYF. The CDR3 DNA sequence: TGTGCCAGCAGCTTATCAGGGTCTGGAAACACCATATATTTT.

The rearrangement links TRBV27 to TRBJ2-1; D unresolved. V was trimmed by 8 bases and J by 10 bases, leaving 12 bases between them. The CDR3 covers 11 residues. The germline gives CDR1 MNHEY, CDR2 SMNVEV (reference sequence). As DNA, the CDR3 is TGTGCCAGCTCCATTGAACAGGAGCAGTTCTTC. Translating gives CASSIEQEQFF.

In this sample, this clone turned up a few times. The chain couples TRBV2 to TRBJ1-2; D is uncertain. Germline loops: CDR1 SNHLY, CDR2 FYNNEI. This CDR3 region has 13 residues. Between the trimmed V and J ends, which lost 7 bases and 7 bases, there was a span of 16 bases. The CDR3 loop is CASTSYDGIGYTF. The CDR3 region has the DNA TGTGCCAGCACCTCTTACGACGGTATTGGCTACACCTTC.